Presented here are 27 T cell receptor beta chains from one specimen sequenced in a study of T-cell memory formation after mild COVID-19. TCRdb independently ran MiXCR on the 5' RACE reads; one entry per CDR3 protein. The table records hundreds of thousands of distinct CDR3 sequences, approximately 25% of them present only once. What was sequenced was PBMCs or a T cell subset sorted from them (not recorded which). The receptors derive from an adult woman who had mild COVID-19 (a few samples of this study predate the infection). Cell type and time point are not known.

The V call is TRBV7-9, the J call TRBJ2-7, with TRBD1 matching 7 bases. CDR3 length equals 13 residues. The germline V gene encodes CDR1 SEHNR and CDR2 FQNEAQ (reference sequence). J lost 3 bases, V lost 5 bases, and 4 bases had no gene match. CDR3 nucleotides: TGTGCCAGCAGCGGGGGACAGATCTACGAGCAGTACTTC. Protein: CASSGGQIYEQYF.

This sequence joins TRBV25-1 and TRBJ2-3, with D perhaps matching TRBD1 or TRBD2 (5 bases each). V shed 5 bases and J shed 4 bases, with 16 bases lying between them. Germline loops: CDR1 MGHDK, CDR2 SYGVNS. The CDR3 runs to 15 residues. CDR3 bases: TGTGCCAGCAGTAACTACATCCGAGGGGCAGATACGCAGTATTTT. Its protein product is CASSNYIRGADTQYF.

This clonotype occurred a few times. The CDR3 bases are TGTGCCAGCAGTGAAAAGGGACAGGGTATGAATGAGCAGTTCTTC. Translation gives CASSEKGQGMNEQFF. The chain has TRBV2 and TRBJ2-1; 9 bases match TRBD1. Germline CDR1 reads SNHLY; CDR2 reads FYNNEI. The CDR3 totals 15 residues. The V and J ends lost 2 bases and 7 bases, in that order; junction bases with no gene match: 6.

The rearrangement uses TRBV12-3 or TRBV12-4 and TRBJ2-7, with 7 bases that match TRBD2. Trimming took 2 bases from V and 3 from J; bases not matched to a gene: 4. CDR3 length equals 14 residues. CDR3 coding DNA: TGTGCCAGCAGTTTACGAGCGGGATACTACGAGCAGTACTTC. Translating it yields CASSLRAGYYEQYF.

The chain recombines TRBV24-1 with TRBJ2-7; 9 nucleotides agree with TRBD1. This CDR3 is built from 15 residues. Germline-derived CDR1 and CDR2 are KGHDR and SFDVKD. V was pared by 3 bases and J by 6 bases, with 8 bases of the junction left unmatched. The CDR3 DNA is TGTGCCACCAGTGATGGGAGGGACAGGGTAACCGAGCAGTACTTC. This gives the protein CATSDGRDRVTEQYF.

This clonotype has only a few counts. The chain joins TRBV12-3 or TRBV12-4 to TRBJ1-2, with D possibly being TRBD1 (5 bases). CDR3 length equals 13 residues. V shed 3 bases and J shed 6 bases, with 11 bases lying between them. CDR3 in DNA: TGTGCCAGCAGTTTGGGACCGCGGAATGGCTACACCTTC. Protein product: CASSLGPRNGYTF.

The J gene is TRBJ2-2, the V gene TRBV5-1; no reliable D call. CDR3 length: 15 residues. The germline V gene encodes CDR1 SGHRS and CDR2 YFSETQ. Trimming cost V 3 bases and J 3 bases, with 12 bases left between them. This chain's CDR3 is CASSSRSSYTGELFF. DNA of the CDR3: TGCGCCAGCAGCTCACGGTCCAGCTACACCGGGGAGCTGTTTTTT.

The chain is built from TRBV5-1 and TRBJ2-1, with D unresolved. The CDR3 runs 14 residues. V was trimmed by 3 bases and J by 2 bases, leaving 9 bases between them. Looked up from germline, CDR1 is SGHRS and CDR2 is YFSETQ. CDR3 DNA: TGCGCCAGCAGCTCCCTAGGGCCCTACAATGAGCAGTTCTTC. Translated: CASSSLGPYNEQFF.

The chain has TRBV20-1 and TRBJ1-1; no definite D call. This CDR3 spans 13 amino acids. CDR1 and CDR2 (germline): DFQATT, SNEGSKA (reference sequence). V lost 1 base and J 3 bases, leaving 9 bases between the germline ends. Written as DNA, the CDR3 is TGCAGTGCTAGAGCAAGGCGGGACACTGAAGCTTTCTTT. Its translation: CSARARRDTEAFF.

This clonotype has only a few counts. The V call is TRBV10-3, the J call TRBJ2-7; TRBD2 matches 10 bases. This CDR3 is 16 amino acids long. The germline V gene has CDR1 ENHRY and CDR2 SYGVKD. The J segment lost 6 bases and the V segment lost 2 bases, leaving 10 bases of the junction unmatched. Written as DNA, the CDR3 is TGTGCCATCAGTGAGACTAGCGGGACCCCCCGGGTCGAGCAGTACTTC. Translation: CAISETSGTPRVEQYF.

The chain links TRBV18 to TRBJ2-4; D is unclear. Germline CDR1 is KGHSH and CDR2 is LQKENI. This CDR3 is 17 amino acids long. Deletions cut 6 bases from V and 1 base from J, with 19 bases between. The CDR3 spells CASSIRVYPEAKNIQYF. CDR3 nucleotide sequence: TGTGCCAGCTCCATCCGGGTCTACCCAGAGGCCAAAAACATTCAGTACTTC. The entire variable domain, with the rest obtained from reference TRBV18 and TRBJ2-4, is as follows: NAGVMQNPRHLVRRRGQEARLRCSPMKGHSHVYWYRQLPEEGLKFMVYLQKENIIDESGMPKERFSAEFPKEGPSILRIQQVVRGDSAAYFCASSIRVYPEAKNIQYFGAGTRLSVL.

This clonotype was seen more than once but under ten times. V usage is TRBV6-6 and J usage is TRBJ2-2, with 10 bases matching TRBD1. The CDR3 contains 17 residues. Germline lookup yields CDR1 MNHNY and CDR2 SVGAGI (reference sequence). The J segment lost 0 bases and the V segment lost 6 bases, leaving 7 bases of the junction unmatched. CDR3 sequence: CASRYRGQGANTGELFF. The CDR3 nucleotides read TGTGCCAGCAGATACAGAGGACAGGGGGCGAACACCGGGGAGCTGTTTTTT.

This clonotype was seen only a few times. V usage is TRBV4-3 and J usage is TRBJ2-2, with 9 bases identical to TRBD2. Germline lookup yields CDR1 LGHNA and CDR2 YSLEER. The CDR3 contains 15 residues. The V segment lost 4 bases and the J segment 4 bases; nucleotides outside the gene matches: 4. CDR3 DNA: TGCGCCAGCAGCCCCTTAGCGGGAGCCACCGGGGAGCTGTTTTTT. Its translation is CASSPLAGATGELFF.

This rearrangement joins TRBV13 to TRBJ2-5, with 11 bases that match TRBD2. CDR1 is PRHDT, CDR2 FYEKMQ, per germline (reference sequence). The CDR3 loop spans 16 amino acids. V was pared by 5 bases and J by 0 bases, with 5 bases of the junction left unmatched. Written as DNA, the CDR3 is TGTGCCAGCAGCCATCGACTAGCGGGAAACCAAGAGACCCAGTACTTC. Encoded protein: CASSHRLAGNQETQYF.

This clonotype showed up just a few times. The gene calls are TRBV10-2 and TRBJ2-2; D is unclear. Germline values: CDR1 WSHSY, CDR2 SAAADI. The ends were cut back, 6 bases at V and 4 bases at J, with 6 bases in the middle. CDR3 length equals 12 residues. DNA for the CDR3: TGCGCCAGCAGCTTCCCCACCGGGGAGCTGTTTTTT. This translates into CASSFPTGELFF.

The chain recombines TRBV19 with TRBJ1-1, with 8 bases aligning to TRBD1. V lost 3 bases and J lost 5; bases outside the gene matches: 8. Germline V gene data show CDR1 as LNHDA and CDR2 as SQIVND (reference sequence). The CDR3 runs 15 residues. Written as DNA, the CDR3 is TGTGCCAGTAGTATGGACAGGGCTGGTGTTACTGAAGCTTTCTTT. This translates into CASSMDRAGVTEAFF.

This clonotype was found a few times. The gene calls are TRBV7-3 and TRBJ2-1; 9 bases map to TRBD1. Germline CDR1 reads SGHTA; CDR2 reads FQGTGA. The CDR3 has 14 amino acids. Trimming removed 5 bases from V and 8 bases from J; junction bases left unmatched: 7. CDR3 DNA sequence: TGTGCCAGCAGCGCCGGGACAGGGACACATGAGCAGTTCTTC. The encoded protein is CASSAGTGTHEQFF.

This chain uses TRBV6-1 with TRBJ2-7; D may be TRBD2 (6 bases). The ends were cut back, 1 base at V and 0 bases at J, with 10 bases in the middle. Germline assignment: CDR1 MNHNS and CDR2 SASEGT. CDR3 length equals 15 residues. The CDR3 is CASSEGRGGSYEQYF. The DNA of the CDR3 is TGTGCCAGCAGTGAAGGCCGGGGAGGCTCCTACGAGCAGTACTTC.

The chain has TRBV15 and TRBJ1-5, with 7 positions matching TRBD1. V lost 0 bases and J lost 6; bases outside the gene matches: 8. The CDR3 sequence is 16 residues long. Germline loops: CDR1 LNHNV, CDR2 YYDKDF (reference sequence). The DNA of the CDR3 is TGTGCCACCAGCAGAGATCGGGGAGGGGGCCTTCAGCCCCAGCATTTT. Its translation is CATSRDRGGGLQPQHF.

This clonotype was counted ten times or more. This chain connects TRBV20-1 to TRBJ1-6; 11 bases are a match to TRBD1. Per the germline V gene, CDR1 is DFQATT and CDR2 is SNEGSKA (reference sequence). The V and J ends lost 2 bases and 7 bases, in that order; junction bases with no gene match: 4. This CDR3 has 15 residues. CDR3 in amino acids: CSARSGTGGNSPLHF. For the CDR3, the DNA is TGCAGTGCTAGATCCGGGACAGGGGGGAATTCACCCCTCCACTTT.

The V call is TRBV20-1, the J call TRBJ2-3; no clear D. Germline CDR1 is DFQATT and CDR2 is SNEGSKA (reference sequence). Deletions cut 5 bases from V and 1 base from J, with 10 bases between. This CDR3 is 13 amino acids long. The CDR3 DNA follows: TGCAGTGCTTCCGACGGCGGCACAGATACGCAGTATTTT. It is translated as CSASDGGTDTQYF.

Only a few counts were recorded for this clonotype. The rearrangement joins TRBV18 to TRBJ2-1, with unresolved D. The germline V gene encodes CDR1 KGHSH and CDR2 LQKENI. The V end was cut by 0 bases, the J end by 7 bases, with 4 bases between. The length of the CDR3 is 12 residues. The CDR3 DNA follows: TGTGCCAGCTCACCACCAGGTAATGAGCAGTTCTTC. It is translated as CASSPPGNEQFF.

This clonotype was seen a few times. CDR3 DNA sequence: TGCGCCAGCAGCCAAGAAGGAGCGGGAATGTCCTACAATGAGCAGTTCTTC. Protein sequence: CASSQEGAGMSYNEQFF. The V and J genes are TRBV4-3 and TRBJ2-1; 7 bases match TRBD2. There are 17 residues in the CDR3. V shed 0 bases and J 1 base; nucleotides not matched to a gene: 6. Germline CDR1 is LGHNA and CDR2 is YSLEER.

The chain carries TRBV5-1 and TRBJ1-1, with D unresolved. CDR1 SGHRS and CDR2 YFSETQ come from the germline V gene. V was trimmed by 1 base and J by 4 bases, leaving 11 bases between them. The CDR3 length is 14 residues. CDR3 loop: CASSLLYGSTEAFF. As DNA, the CDR3 is TGCGCCAGCAGCTTGCTGTATGGGAGCACTGAAGCTTTCTTT.

This clonotype was counted only a few times. The chain is built from TRBV4-2 and TRBJ2-7; TRBD1 matches 11 bases. There are 16 residues in the CDR3. V gave up 1 base and J gave up 5 bases; unmatched junction bases: 7. Per the germline V gene, CDR1 is LGHNA and CDR2 is YNFKEQ. CDR3 in amino acids: CASSQAVGQGAHEQYF. The CDR3, as DNA: TGTGCCAGCAGCCAAGCTGTCGGACAGGGGGCGCACGAGCAGTACTTC.

The chain joins TRBV27 to TRBJ2-4; a possible D gene is TRBD1 (7 bases). Germline CDR1 and CDR2: MNHEY and SMNVEV (reference sequence). The CDR3 consists of 16 residues. The V and J ends lost 6 bases and 8 bases respectively, with 23 bases between them. In nucleotides, the CDR3 is TGTGCCAGCAGCCTCGGCGGCGGCAGGGGGGTGTACATTCAGTACTTC. Translation: CASSLGGGRGVYIQYF.

This clonotype has ten or more counts. The chain links TRBV7-3 to TRBJ2-3, with a possible D match to TRBD2 (7 bases). V gave up 0 bases and J gave up 5 bases, with 15 bases separating them. This CDR3 has 16 amino acids. The germline V gene has CDR1 SGHTA and CDR2 FQGTGA. The CDR3: CASSLTPGGRLDTQYF. The CDR3 DNA reads TGTGCCAGCAGCTTAACGCCCGGGGGGCGCTTAGATACGCAGTATTTT.